This T cell receptor (beta chain) was identified during a study of T cell responses to AZD1222 COVID-19 vaccine. Findings and limits, study-wide: Spike-specific TCR breadth and depth both grew after two AZD1222 doses. Clonal diversity was possibly underestimated; the donors were predominantly white British and more often female.

The assay was immunoSEQ multiplex PCR, and TCRdb's table has in-frame clones only and misses some. The top ten clones hold about 25% of a sample with under 200,000 clones, around nine tenths of them seen once. The germline V gene has CDR1 MNHNS and CDR2 SASEGT. The CDR3 consists of 20 residues. The J segment lost 7 bases and the V segment lost 0 bases, leaving 15 bases of the junction unmatched. Pooling covered second doses at about 4 or about 12 weeks. On this clone itself: Its matching antigen is unknown.

This sequence joins TRBV6-1 and TRBJ2-1, with 13 bases aligning to TRBD2. The receptor was derived from an adult who received the AZD1222 COVID-19 vaccine. This specimen was peripheral blood, taken 28 days after the second AZD1222 dose. The DNA for the CDR3 is TGTGCCAGCAGTGAAGCGCGAGAGACTAGCGGGAGGTGGTGGGGGAATGAGCAGTTCTTC. Translating gives CASSEARETSGRWWGNEQFF.